This T cell receptor beta chain was profiled in a study of blood T cell repertoires in COVID-19. Study-wide background: The United States, Italy and Spain were the sources of the acute and convalescent COVID-19 samples. In each case, the material was cDNA or gDNA derived from T cells, B-cell-depleted T cells, or PBMCs.

The CDR3 contains 13 residues. Trimming took 6 bases from V and 2 from J; bases not matched to a gene: 3. Only one count was recorded for this clone. Other DNA sequences in the sample encode the same CDR3. In the source study's methods: Amplification of reference gene primers was used by the study to estimate nucleated cell counts. Repertoires were generated with immunoSEQ multiplex PCR, while TCRdb's copy carries only in-frame clones and drops some. The V and J calls and clone size come from that table; D and trimming were worked out from the DNA. The sample includes about 200,000 clones, 75% to 90% of them seen just once. The recovered donors of Cohort 3 showed two negative PCRs, clearance, or symptom resolution.

This sequence was found in a young woman who had recovered from COVID-19. Material for sequencing was PBMCs or T cells enriched from blood (not recorded which). The rearrangement joins TRBV12-3 or TRBV12-4 to TRBJ1-2, with 7 bases identical to TRBD1. In nucleotides, the CDR3 is TGTGCCAGCAGCCCGACAGGGAACTATGGCTACACCTTC. Translating gives CASSPTGNYGYTF.